These T cell receptor beta chains were read from a single sample in a study of blood T cell repertoires in COVID-19. TCRdb's table, derived via immunoSEQ multiplex PCR, lists solely in-frame clones and lacks some. The sample contains under 200,000 clones, around 88% of which appear only once. The specimen was PBMCs or T cells enriched from blood (not recorded which). The source is a man in his forties with acute COVID-19. The CDR3 runs from the conserved cysteine through the conserved F or W. A D gene is named only where the DNA matches it firmly. Some rows mark clone size as missing; the rest say once, few, many or name a class of expanded clone.

CDR3 protein | CDR3 DNA | V gene | D gene | clone size | J gene
CASSQDGLALGEQFF | TGTGCCAGCAGCCAAGACGGACTAGCCTTAGGTGAGCAGTTCTTC | TRBV4-2 | TRBD2 | . | TRBJ2-1
CASSLLQETQYF | TGTGCCAGCAGCTTACTCCAAGAGACCCAGTACTTC | TRBV7-9 | . | . | TRBJ2-5
CASSLPTGGYGYTF | TGTGCCAGCAGTTTGCCGACAGGGGGATATGGCTACACCTTC | TRBV28 | TRBD1 | . | TRBJ1-2
CSVEVSGTDTQYF | TGCAGCGTTGAAGTATCAGGCACAGATACGCAGTATTTT | TRBV29-1 | . | . | TRBJ2-3
CASSWPFF | TGTGCCAGCAGCTGGCCTTTCTTT | TRBV5-8 | . | few | TRBJ1-1
CSVTALARYNEQFF | TGCAGCGTAACGGCACTAGCGCGCTACAATGAGCAGTTCTTC | TRBV29-1 | TRBD2 | . | TRBJ2-1
CASRLALAGEGTYEQYF | TGTGCAAGTCGCTTAGCGCTAGCGGGAGAGGGCACCTACGAGCAGTACTTC | TRBV12-2 | . | . | TRBJ2-7
CASSLGDRDEKLFF | TGTGCCAGCAGTTTAGGGGACAGGGATGAAAAACTGTTTTTT | TRBV28 | TRBD1 | . | TRBJ1-4
CASSPRGPFSYEQYF | TGTGCCAGCAGCCCTAGGGGGCCGTTCTCCTACGAGCAGTACTTC | TRBV28 | TRBD1 | . | TRBJ2-7
CASSKHQVAGNEQFF | TGTGCCAGCAGCAAACATCAGGTGGCTGGTAATGAGCAGTTCTTC | TRBV21-1 | . | . | TRBJ2-1
CASNTGPNTGELFF | TGTGCCAGTAACACAGGACCGAACACCGGGGAGCTGTTTTTT | TRBV19 | . | . | TRBJ2-2
CASSLIAGVGRQPQHF | TGTGCCAGCAGCTTAATCGCAGGGGTGGGACGTCAGCCCCAGCATTTT | TRBV5-8 | . | . | TRBJ1-5
CAISKTSGRGNNEQFF | TGTGCCATCAGTAAGACTAGCGGGAGGGGTAACAATGAGCAGTTCTTC | TRBV10-3 | TRBD2 | . | TRBJ2-1
CASSLEGQGARGNTIYF | TGTGCCAGCAGCTTAGAGGGTCAGGGGGCCCGTGGAAACACCATATATTTT | TRBV7-6 | TRBD1 | . | TRBJ1-3
CASGQDYGYTF | TGCGCCAGTGGACAGGACTATGGCTACACCTTC | TRBV5-1 | TRBD1 | . | TRBJ1-2
CAISELVAGNTEAFF | TGTGCCATCAGTGAGTTGGTGGCGGGAAACACTGAAGCTTTCTTT | TRBV10-3 | . | . | TRBJ1-1
CASSQSGSKNIQYF | TGCGCCAGCAGTCAATCGGGCAGCAAAAACATTCAGTACTTC | TRBV23-1 | . | . | TRBJ2-4
CASSINRQGGQTQYF | TGTGCCAGTAGTATCAACCGACAGGGGGGACAGACCCAGTACTTC | TRBV19 | TRBD1 | few | TRBJ2-5
CASSELQGNGEAFF | TGTGCCAGCAGCGAGTTACAGGGGAACGGTGAAGCTTTCTTT | TRBV6-6 | TRBD1 | . | TRBJ1-1
CASSKAGGIASSNQPQHF | TGTGCCAGCAGCAAGGCGGGCGGGATTGCATCGAGCAATCAGCCCCAGCATTTT | TRBV5-5 | . | . | TRBJ1-5
CASSFSTVRANYGYTF | TGTGCCAGCAGCTTCTCGACAGTAAGAGCTAACTATGGCTACACCTTC | TRBV7-2 | . | . | TRBJ1-2
CASSDPGLGSEQYF | TGTGCCAGCAGTGACCCGGGACTGGGGAGTGAGCAGTACTTC | TRBV6-1 | . | . | TRBJ2-7
CASSSSIDRGGTEAFF | TGCGCCAGCAGCTCTTCGATAGACAGGGGGGGCACTGAAGCTTTCTTT | TRBV5-1 | TRBD1 | few | TRBJ1-1
CAGRASQSYGYTF | TGTGCAGGCAGGGCGTCCCAATCCTATGGCTACACCTTC | TRBV6-5 | . | . | TRBJ1-2
CASSLGPGLVYNEQFF | TGTGCCAGCAGCTTGGGACCGGGACTAGTGTACAATGAGCAGTTCTTC | TRBV5-5 | TRBD2 | . | TRBJ2-1
CASSQDRNRGRTGELFF | TGCGCCAGCAGCCAAGATCGAAACAGGGGGCGAACCGGGGAGCTGTTTTTT | TRBV4-1 | TRBD1 | . | TRBJ2-2
CASSEYRTGEGNEQYF | TGCGCCAGCAGTGAGTATCGGACAGGGGAGGGCAACGAGCAGTACTTC | TRBV10-1 | TRBD1 | once | TRBJ2-7
CASSLFTGPGTQYF | TGTGCCAGCAGTTTATTTACAGGCCCTGGTACGCAGTATTTT | TRBV27 | . | . | TRBJ2-3
CASRAAGVDGNEQFF | TGTGCCAGCCGTGCAGCGGGAGTGGATGGCAATGAGCAGTTCTTC | TRBV28 | TRBD2 | . | TRBJ2-1
CASSYSSTGEQYEQYF | TGTGCCAGCAGTTACTCGAGTACAGGGGAACAGTACGAGCAGTACTTC | TRBV6-5 | TRBD1 | few | TRBJ2-7
CASSDREFMDEQYF | TGTGCCAGCAGTGACCGGGAGTTTATGGACGAGCAGTACTTC | TRBV6-2/TRBV6-3 | . | . | TRBJ2-7
CASSSLTGTGLKYF | TGTGCCAGCAGCTCCCTAACTGGGACAGGGTTAAAGTATTTT | TRBV7-2 | TRBD1 | . | TRBJ2-3
CASSTTEGQPQHF | TGTGCCAGCAGTACGACAGAAGGTCAGCCCCAGCATTTT | TRBV28 | . | many | TRBJ1-5
CASSSPGLAGEQYF | TGTGCCAGCAGCTCCCCCGGACTAGCTGGCGAGCAGTACTTC | TRBV7-8 | TRBD2 | . | TRBJ2-7
CASRASPVSSYNEQFF | TGTGCCAGCAGGGCTAGTCCGGTGAGCTCCTACAATGAGCAGTTCTTC | TRBV2 | . | . | TRBJ2-1
CASSLVARGRNSPLHF | TGTGCCAGCAGCTTAGTTGCCCGAGGCCGGAATTCACCCCTCCACTTT | TRBV7-8 | . | . | TRBJ1-6
CSPGGGLLGPLHF | TGCAGCCCCGGGGGGGGTCTATTGGGTCCCCTCCACTTT | TRBV29-1 | . | . | TRBJ1-6
CAWSTYPPGNWDNEQFF | TGTGCCTGGAGTACCTACCCTCCAGGGAACTGGGACAATGAGCAGTTCTTC | TRBV30 | . | . | TRBJ2-1
CASSPTSGSGNEQFF | TGTGCCAGCAGTCCAACTAGCGGGTCCGGTAATGAGCAGTTCTTC | TRBV6-5 | TRBD2 | few | TRBJ2-1
CASSLSSGQNEQFF | TGCGCCAGCAGCTTGTCTTCAGGGCAGAATGAGCAGTTCTTC | TRBV5-1 | . | . | TRBJ2-1